Shown below are 5 T cell receptor beta chains from a single sample sequenced in a study of shared clonotypes between healthy human individuals. Measured with immunoSEQ multiplex PCR; TCRdb has only the in-frame clones, and not every one. The table includes under 1,100,000 clones, roughly 70% detected once. Specimen: memory CD4+ T cells sorted from blood. Subset: CD45RA-negative fraction. All receptors come from a man between 18 and 29 years old in good health.

Here the CDR3 reads CASRRTGIGTEAFF. DNA of the CDR3: TGTGCCAGCAGGCGGACAGGGATTGGCACTGAAGCTTTCTTT. The V gene is TRBV27, the J gene TRBJ1-1; 8 bases match TRBD1. The ends lost 6 bases at V and 4 bases at J; junction bases unmatched: 7. The CDR3 sequence is 14 residues long. CDR1 is MNHEY, CDR2 SMNVEV, per germline (reference sequence).

The V call is TRBV15, the J call TRBJ2-7, with 12 bases lining up with TRBD2. CDR1 and CDR2 (germline): LNHNV, YYDKDF (reference sequence). The V and J ends lost 5 bases and 2 bases, in that order; junction bases with no gene match: 7. The CDR3 has 16 amino acids. The CDR3 is CATSPSGRASPYEQYF. CDR3 bases: TGTGCCACCAGCCCTAGCGGGAGGGCCTCCCCCTACGAGCAGTACTTC.

The chain joins TRBV14 to TRBJ2-3; D unresolved. The V gene's germline CDR1 is SGHDN and CDR2 FVKESK. The CDR3 consists of 14 residues. The V and J ends lost 4 bases and 5 bases respectively, with 13 bases between them. The DNA of the CDR3 is TGTGCCAGCAGCCGGGCGTACCGCGGAGATACGCAGTATTTT. This encodes CASSRAYRGDTQYF. Combining the CDR3 with reference TRBV14 and TRBJ2-3 gives the whole variable domain EAGVTQFPSHSVIEKGQTVTLRCDPISGHDNLYWYRRVMGKEIKFLLHFVKESKQDESGMPNNRFLAERTGGTYSTLKVQPAELEDSGVYFCASSRAYRGDTQYFGPGTRLTVL.

This clone turned up a few times. The chain links TRBV6-6 to TRBJ1-4; 7 nucleotides align to TRBD1. This CDR3 spans 11 amino acids. Germline V gives CDR1 MNHNY, CDR2 SVGAGI (reference sequence). DNA of the CDR3: TGTGCGGAGGGGGCGGGCGAAAAACTGTTTTTT. It specifies CAEGAGEKLFF.

This clone was seen a single time. V is TRBV28 and J is TRBJ1-5, with a tentative D call TRBD1 (5 bases). Germline-derived CDR1 and CDR2 are MDHEN and SYDVKM. Trimming removed 3 bases from V and 6 bases from J, with 12 bases in between. The CDR3 length is 14 residues. The CDR3 bases are TGTGCCAGCAGTTTGAGGGGACCCGGTCAGCCCCAGCATTTT. Amino acids: CASSLRGPGQPQHF. Full variable domain (remainder filled in from reference TRBV28 and TRBJ1-5): DVKVTQSSRYLVKRTGEKVFLECVQDMDHENMFWYRQDPGLGLRLIYFSYDVKMKEKGDIPEGYSVSREKKERFSLILESASTNQTSMYLCASSLRGPGQPQHFGDGTRLSIL.